Listed below are T cell receptor beta chains from one sample, sequenced in a study of blood T cell repertoires in COVID-19. Sequenced by immunoSEQ multiplex PCR; TCRdb stores in-frame clones only, minus some. The sample carries tens of thousands of clones, 80% to 90% recorded once. Source material: peripheral blood. The receptors were gathered from a human donor in a cohort sampled during active COVID-19. CDR3s include the opening cysteine and the closing phenylalanine or tryptophan. A D gene is named only where the DNA matches it firmly. Some rows have no size entry. The others give once, few or many, or a class for an expanded clone.

V: TRBV5-1; J: TRBJ2-1; size: once; D: TRBD2; CDR3: CASSSSGTYNEQFF; DNA: TGCGCCAGCAGCTCTAGCGGGACCTACAATGAGCAGTTCTTC
V: TRBV5-4; J: TRBJ1-6; size: NA; D: NA; CDR3: CASSSGSPGGNSPLHF; DNA: TGTGCCAGCAGCTCCGGGTCGCCTGGAGGGAATTCACCCCTCCACTTT
V: TRBV28; J: TRBJ1-4; size: NA; D: NA; CDR3: CASALVGAGEKLFF; DNA: TGTGCCAGCGCCCTTGTGGGGGCGGGTGAAAAACTGTTTTTT
V: TRBV18; J: TRBJ1-2; size: NA; D: NA; CDR3: CASSPLEPRFGYTF; DNA: TGTGCCAGCTCACCATTGGAGCCACGGTTCGGCTACACCTTC
V: TRBV30; J: TRBJ1-1; size: NA; D: TRBD1; CDR3: CAWSVISGTGNRSEAFF; DNA: TGTGCCTGGAGTGTAATTTCAGGGACAGGGAATCGTTCTGAAGCTTTCTTT
V: TRBV11-2; J: TRBJ1-1; size: NA; D: TRBD1; CDR3: CASSGRGQNTEAFF; DNA: TGTGCCAGCAGCGGCAGGGGGCAAAACACTGAAGCTTTCTTT
V: TRBV9; J: TRBJ2-3; size: NA; D: TRBD2; CDR3: CASSKGLAGVLDTQYF; DNA: TGTGCCAGCAGCAAGGGACTAGCGGGAGTTTTAGATACGCAGTATTTT
V: TRBV19; J: TRBJ2-3; size: NA; D: TRBD2; CDR3: CASRLTSASTDTQYF; DNA: TGTGCCAGTAGACTAACTAGCGCTAGCACAGATACGCAGTATTTT
V: TRBV5-1; J: TRBJ2-3; size: NA; D: TRBD1; CDR3: CASSYSRGRSTDTQYF; DNA: TGCGCCAGCAGCTACTCCAGGGGGCGTAGTACAGATACGCAGTATTTT
V: TRBV5-4; J: TRBJ1-1; size: NA; D: TRBD1; CDR3: CASSFATGGRNTEAFF; DNA: TGTGCCAGCAGCTTTGCGACAGGGGGCCGGAACACTGAAGCTTTCTTT
V: TRBV28; J: TRBJ2-2; size: few; D: NA; CDR3: CASSPGGAGVTGELFF; DNA: TGTGCCAGCAGTCCAGGGGGAGCGGGAGTCACCGGGGAGCTGTTTTTT
V: TRBV4-1; J: TRBJ2-2; size: few; D: NA; CDR3: CASSQAPYMELFF; DNA: TGCGCCAGCAGCCAAGCTCCCTATATGGAGCTGTTTTTT
V: TRBV2; J: TRBJ2-1; size: NA; D: NA; CDR3: CASETDLNNEQFF; DNA: TGTGCCAGCGAGACAGACCTTAACAATGAGCAGTTCTTC
V: TRBV7-8; J: TRBJ2-7; size: NA; D: TRBD1; CDR3: CASSLGVRDRGNEQYF; DNA: TGTGCCAGCAGCTTGGGGGTCCGGGACAGGGGAAACGAGCAGTACTTC
V: TRBV30; J: TRBJ1-2; size: NA; D: TRBD1; CDR3: CAWRAPGQGPHYGYTF; DNA: TGTGCCTGGAGGGCCCCGGGACAGGGCCCTCACTATGGCTACACCTTC
V: TRBV5-1; J: TRBJ2-1; size: NA; D: NA; CDR3: CASWKGEYNEQFF; DNA: TGCGCCAGTTGGAAGGGAGAGTACAATGAGCAGTTCTTC
V: TRBV5-4; J: TRBJ2-7; size: NA; D: TRBD2; CDR3: CASSETSGSSYEQYF; DNA: TGTGCCAGCAGCGAGACTAGCGGGAGCTCCTACGAGCAGTACTTC
V: TRBV11-2; J: TRBJ2-3; size: NA; D: TRBD2; CDR3: CASSWGGLVTDTQYF; DNA: TGTGCCAGCAGCTGGGGGGGACTAGTCACAGATACGCAGTATTTT
V: TRBV5-1; J: TRBJ1-1; size: once; D: NA; CDR3: CASSSQGRRTEAFF; DNA: TGCGCCAGCAGCTCTCAGGGGCGGAGGACTGAAGCTTTCTTT
V: TRBV2; J: TRBJ2-3; size: NA; D: TRBD2; CDR3: CASSDTSGSNTQYF; DNA: TGTGCCAGCAGTGATACTAGCGGGAGTAATACGCAGTATTTT
V: TRBV29-1; J: TRBJ2-1; size: NA; D: NA; CDR3: CSVGLEGSYNEQFF; DNA: TGCAGCGTTGGTTTGGAGGGTTCCTACAATGAGCAGTTCTTC
V: TRBV2; J: TRBJ2-1; size: NA; D: NA; CDR3: CASSSGRNEQFF; DNA: TGTGCCAGCAGTAGCGGGCGCAATGAGCAGTTCTTC
V: TRBV5-5; J: TRBJ2-7; size: NA; D: TRBD1; CDR3: CASSVGQGFVQQYF; DNA: TGTGCCAGCAGCGTGGGACAGGGGTTTGTTCAGCAGTACTTC
V: TRBV27; J: TRBJ2-7; size: NA; D: NA; CDR3: CASSLLAQSDEQYF; DNA: TGTGCCAGCAGTTTACTGGCCCAGAGCGACGAGCAGTACTTC
V: TRBV6-4; J: TRBJ2-3; size: once; D: TRBD2; CDR3: CASSGTSGSNTQYF; DNA: TGTGCCAGCAGCGGGACTAGCGGGAGCAATACGCAGTATTTT
V: TRBV5-6; J: TRBJ1-4; size: NA; D: NA; CDR3: CASSSPRVTNEKLFF; DNA: TGTGCCAGCAGTTCCCCCCGGGTGACTAATGAAAAACTGTTTTTT
V: TRBV6-5; J: TRBJ2-7; size: NA; D: TRBD1; CDR3: CASSTRDSTNYEQYF; DNA: TGTGCCAGCAGTACCCGGGACAGTACGAACTACGAGCAGTACTTC
V: TRBV9; J: TRBJ1-1; size: NA; D: NA; CDR3: CASSVVSTGNTEAFF; DNA: TGTGCCAGCAGCGTAGTCTCGACGGGGAACACTGAAGCTTTCTTT
V: TRBV7-3; J: TRBJ1-1; size: once; D: NA; CDR3: CASSLMAGGVAFF; DNA: TGTGCCAGCAGCTTAATGGCGGGTGGGGTAGCTTTCTTT
V: TRBV11-2; J: TRBJ2-7; size: NA; D: NA; CDR3: CASSLVPAAYEQYF; DNA: TGTGCCAGCAGCTTAGTGCCAGCGGCCTACGAGCAGTACTTC
V: TRBV5-1; J: TRBJ2-3; size: once; D: TRBD1; CDR3: CASSLAADRVTDTQYF; DNA: TGCGCCAGCAGCTTGGCCGCAGACAGGGTCACAGATACGCAGTATTTT
V: TRBV7-2; J: TRBJ2-2; size: NA; D: NA; CDR3: CASSLVRNTGELFF; DNA: TGTGCCAGCAGCTTAGTCCGTAACACCGGGGAGCTGTTTTTT
V: TRBV28; J: TRBJ1-2; size: NA; D: NA; CDR3: CASSLLRALNYGYTF; DNA: TGTGCCAGCAGTTTACTGAGGGCCCTAAACTATGGCTACACCTTC
V: TRBV18; J: TRBJ2-3; size: NA; D: TRBD1; CDR3: CASSPTGETDTQYF; DNA: TGTGCCAGCTCCCCAACAGGGGAGACAGATACGCAGTATTTT
V: TRBV7-6; J: TRBJ2-2; size: NA; D: NA; CDR3: CASSLGGPNTGELFF; DNA: TGTGCCAGCAGCTTAGGGGGGCCGAACACCGGGGAGCTGTTTTTT
V: TRBV6-4; J: TRBJ2-7; size: NA; D: TRBD2; CDR3: CASSATSGRYEQYF; DNA: TGTGCCAGCAGTGCTACTAGCGGGAGGTATGAGCAGTACTTC
V: TRBV10-3; J: TRBJ2-2; size: few; D: NA; CDR3: CAISETPNTGELFF; DNA: TGTGCCATCAGTGAGACACCGAACACCGGGGAGCTGTTTTTT
V: TRBV7-9; J: TRBJ2-5; size: NA; D: NA; CDR3: CASSLTSPQETQYF; DNA: TGTGCCAGCAGCCTAACTAGCCCTCAAGAGACCCAGTACTTC
V: TRBV2; J: TRBJ1-2; size: NA; D: TRBD1; CDR3: CASRGGQTTNYGYTF; DNA: TGTGCCAGCAGGGGGGGACAGACAACTAACTATGGCTACACCTTC